This passage covers 2 T cell receptor beta chains from one sample sequenced in a study of blood T cell repertoires in COVID-19. Some clones are missing from TCRdb's copy, which holds only in-frame ones; the method was immunoSEQ multiplex PCR. This table has 300,000 to 400,000 clones, 80% to 90% appearing once. Sequenced material: peripheral blood. The receptors here all came from a woman aged 55-70 years with COVID-19, enrolled during active disease.

The chain couples TRBV2 to TRBJ1-1, with 8 bases fitting TRBD1. CDR1 and CDR2 (germline): SNHLY, FYNNEI. Trimming at V came to 6 bases and at J to 4 bases, leaving 7 bases not matched to a gene. The CDR3 has 14 amino acids. In DNA form, the CDR3 reads TGTGCCAGCAGCTCTACAGGGGGGGTCACTGAAGCTTTCTTT. Translation: CASSSTGGVTEAFF.

This clone was observed a single time. The chain combines TRBV6-4 with TRBJ2-3, with D possibly TRBD2 on 6 matching bases. The V and J ends lost 5 bases and 2 bases respectively, with 11 bases between them. The germline V gene has CDR1 MRHNA and CDR2 SNTAGT. The CDR3 runs 14 residues. The CDR3 sequence: CASSFGGSTDTQYF. The CDR3 DNA is TGTGCCAGCAGTTTCGGGGGATCCACAGATACGCAGTATTTT.